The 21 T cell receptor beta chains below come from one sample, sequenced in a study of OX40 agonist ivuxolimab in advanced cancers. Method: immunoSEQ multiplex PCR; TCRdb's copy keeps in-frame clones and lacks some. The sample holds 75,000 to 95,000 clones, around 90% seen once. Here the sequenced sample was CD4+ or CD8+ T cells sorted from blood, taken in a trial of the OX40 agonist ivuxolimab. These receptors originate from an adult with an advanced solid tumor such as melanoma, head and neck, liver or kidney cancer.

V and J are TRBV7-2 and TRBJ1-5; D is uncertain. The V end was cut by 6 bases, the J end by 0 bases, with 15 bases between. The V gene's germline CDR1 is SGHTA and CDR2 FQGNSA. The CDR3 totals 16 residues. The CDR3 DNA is TGTGCCAGCAGTTTCGACGGGATCAATAGCAATCAGCCCCAGCATTTT. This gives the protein CASSFDGINSNQPQHF.

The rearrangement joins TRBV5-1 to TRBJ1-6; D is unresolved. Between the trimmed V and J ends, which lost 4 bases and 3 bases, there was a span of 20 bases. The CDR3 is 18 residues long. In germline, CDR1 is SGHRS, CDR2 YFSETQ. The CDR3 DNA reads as TGCGCCAGCAGCCCCGATAGAAAGACACCGGTCTATAATTCACCCCTCCACTTT. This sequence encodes CASSPDRKTPVYNSPLHF.

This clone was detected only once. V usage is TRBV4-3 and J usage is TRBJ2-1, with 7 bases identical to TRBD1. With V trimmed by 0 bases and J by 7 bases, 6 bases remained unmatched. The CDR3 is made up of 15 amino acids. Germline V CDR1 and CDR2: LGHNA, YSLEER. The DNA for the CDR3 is TGCGCCAGCAGCCAAGACTCCAGGGGGATAAATGAGCAGTTCTTC. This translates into CASSQDSRGINEQFF.

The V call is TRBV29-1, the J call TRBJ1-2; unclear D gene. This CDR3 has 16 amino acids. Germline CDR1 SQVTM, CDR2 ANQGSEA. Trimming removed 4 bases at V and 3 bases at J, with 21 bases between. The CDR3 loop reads CSVGRADHLPDYGYTF. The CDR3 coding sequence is TGCAGCGTTGGGCGGGCAGATCACCTGCCCGACTATGGCTACACCTTC.

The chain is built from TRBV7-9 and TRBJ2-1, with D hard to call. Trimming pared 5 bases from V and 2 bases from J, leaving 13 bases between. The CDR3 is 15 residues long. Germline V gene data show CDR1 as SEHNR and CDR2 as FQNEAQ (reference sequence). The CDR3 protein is CASSPDTLTYNEQFF. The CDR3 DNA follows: TGTGCCAGCAGCCCCGACACCCTGACCTACAATGAGCAGTTCTTC. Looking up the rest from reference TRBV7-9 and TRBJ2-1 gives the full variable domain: DTGVSQNPRHKITKRGQNVTFRCDPISEHNRLYWYRQTLGQGPEFLTYFQNEAQLEKSRLLSDRFSAERPKGSFSTLEIQRTEQGDSAMYLCASSPDTLTYNEQFFGPGTRLTVL.

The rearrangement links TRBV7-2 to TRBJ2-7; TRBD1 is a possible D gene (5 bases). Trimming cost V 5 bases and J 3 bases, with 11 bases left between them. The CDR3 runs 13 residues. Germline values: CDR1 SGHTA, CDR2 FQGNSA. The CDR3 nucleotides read TGTGCCAGCAGCCCCAGGGTGGGCTACGAGCAGTACTTC. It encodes CASSPRVGYEQYF.

The CDR3 reads CASSPDWDRGEQYF. DNA for the CDR3: TGTGCCAGTAGCCCGGACTGGGACAGGGGCGAGCAGTACTTC. The chain carries TRBV19 and TRBJ2-7; TRBD1 aligns across 10 bases. CDR1 and CDR2 (germline): LNHDA, SQIVND (reference sequence). The CDR3 sequence is 14 residues long. Trimming removed 6 bases from V and 6 bases from J; junction bases left unmatched: 8. The whole variable domain, remainder taken from reference TRBV19 and TRBJ2-7, is DGGITQSPKYLFRKEGQNVTLSCEQNLNHDAMYWYRQDPGQGLRLIYYSQIVNDFQKGDIAEGYSVSREKKESFPLTVTSAQKNPTAFYLCASSPDWDRGEQYFGPGTRLTVT.

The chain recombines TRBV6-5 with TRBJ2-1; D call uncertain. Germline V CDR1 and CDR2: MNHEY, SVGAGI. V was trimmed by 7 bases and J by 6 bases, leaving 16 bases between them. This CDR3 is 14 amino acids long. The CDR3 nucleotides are TGTGCCAGCATGATTAGCTGGGAAGGCAATGAGCAGTTCTTC. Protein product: CASMISWEGNEQFF.

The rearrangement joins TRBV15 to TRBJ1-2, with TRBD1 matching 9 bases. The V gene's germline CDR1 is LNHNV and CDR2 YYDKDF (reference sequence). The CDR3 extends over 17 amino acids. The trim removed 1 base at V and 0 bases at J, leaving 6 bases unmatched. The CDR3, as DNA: TGTGCCACCAGCAGAGGGGGACAGGGAGGGACTAACTATGGCTACACCTTC. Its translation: CATSRGGQGGTNYGYTF. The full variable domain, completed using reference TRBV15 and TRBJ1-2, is DAMVIQNPRYQVTQFGKPVTLSCSQTLNHNVMYWYQQKSSQAPKLLFHYYDKDFNNEADTPDNFQSRRPNTSFCFLDIRSPGLGDTAMYLCATSRGGQGGTNYGYTFGSGTRLTVV.

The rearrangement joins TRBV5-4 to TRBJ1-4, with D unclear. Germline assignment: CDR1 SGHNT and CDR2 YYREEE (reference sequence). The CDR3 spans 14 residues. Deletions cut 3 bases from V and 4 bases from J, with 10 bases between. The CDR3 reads CASSSRSLNEKLFF. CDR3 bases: TGTGCCAGCAGCTCCAGGTCCCTTAATGAAAAACTGTTTTTT.

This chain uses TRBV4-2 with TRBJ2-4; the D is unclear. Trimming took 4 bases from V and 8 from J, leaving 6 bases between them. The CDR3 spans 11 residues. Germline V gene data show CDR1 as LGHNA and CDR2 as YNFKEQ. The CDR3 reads CASSLGDIQYF. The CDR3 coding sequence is TGTGCCAGCAGCCTTGGGGACATTCAGTACTTC.

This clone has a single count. CDR3 amino acids: CASSPGQDTGELFF. The CDR3 bases are TGCGCCAGCAGCCCGGGACAAGACACCGGGGAGCTGTTTTTT. This rearrangement joins TRBV5-1 to TRBJ2-2; a weak D match, TRBD1 (6 bases). Germline values: CDR1 SGHRS, CDR2 YFSETQ. Trimming pared 4 bases from V and 3 bases from J, leaving 10 bases between. This CDR3 contains 14 residues.

The CDR3 DNA reads as TGTGCCACCCGGACTAGCGGGGCTGATACGCAGTATTTT. Amino acid sequence: CATRTSGADTQYF. The rearrangement joins TRBV6-5 to TRBJ2-3; 12 nucleotides agree with TRBD2. Germline V gene data show CDR1 as MNHEY and CDR2 as SVGAGI. The CDR3 loop spans 13 amino acids. After removal of 10 bases from V and 6 bases from J, the junction contained 5 bases not matched to a gene.

The CDR3 spells CASSLGVQETQYF. DNA of the CDR3: TGTGCCAGCAGCCTGGGCGTACAAGAGACCCAGTACTTC. This chain uses TRBV5-6 with TRBJ2-5; D call uncertain. V was clipped by 4 bases and J by 2 bases, with 9 bases between them. Per the germline V gene, CDR1 is SGHDT and CDR2 is YYEEEE. The length of the CDR3 is 13 residues. The entire variable domain, with the rest obtained from reference TRBV5-6 and TRBJ2-5, is as follows: DAGVTQSPTHLIKTRGQQVTLRCSPKSGHDTVSWYQQALGQGPQFIFQYYEEEERQRGNFPDRFSGHQFPNYSSELNVNALLLGDSALYLCASSLGVQETQYFGPGTRLLVL.

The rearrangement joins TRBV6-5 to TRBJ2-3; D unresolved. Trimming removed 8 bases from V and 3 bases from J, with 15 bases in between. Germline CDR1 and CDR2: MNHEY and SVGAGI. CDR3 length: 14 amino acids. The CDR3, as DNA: TGTGCCAGCCAAGCAAGGGTATGGACAGATACGCAGTATTTT. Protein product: CASQARVWTDTQYF.

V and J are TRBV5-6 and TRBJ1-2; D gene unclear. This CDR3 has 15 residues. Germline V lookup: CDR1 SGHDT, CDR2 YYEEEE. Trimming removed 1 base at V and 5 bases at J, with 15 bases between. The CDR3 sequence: CASSLIAADSYGYTF. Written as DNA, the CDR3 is TGTGCCAGCAGCTTGATTGCGGCAGATTCTTATGGCTACACCTTC.

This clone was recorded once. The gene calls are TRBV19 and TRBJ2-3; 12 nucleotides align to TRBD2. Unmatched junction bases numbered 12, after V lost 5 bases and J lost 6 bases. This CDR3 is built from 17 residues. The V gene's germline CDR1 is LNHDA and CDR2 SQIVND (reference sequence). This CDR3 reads CASSSPWTSGVMDTQYF. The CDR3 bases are TGTGCCAGTAGTTCCCCCTGGACTAGCGGGGTTATGGATACGCAGTATTTT.

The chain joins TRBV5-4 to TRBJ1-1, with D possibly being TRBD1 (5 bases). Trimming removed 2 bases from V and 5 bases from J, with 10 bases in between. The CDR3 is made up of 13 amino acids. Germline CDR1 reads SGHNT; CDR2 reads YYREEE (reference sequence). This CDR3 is CASSLGRETEAFF. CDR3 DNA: TGTGCCAGCAGCTTAGGCAGGGAGACTGAAGCTTTCTTT.

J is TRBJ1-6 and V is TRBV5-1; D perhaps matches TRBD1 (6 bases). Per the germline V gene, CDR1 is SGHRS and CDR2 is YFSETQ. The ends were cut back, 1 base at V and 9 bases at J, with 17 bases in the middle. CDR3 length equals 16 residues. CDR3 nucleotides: TGCGCCAGCAGCTTGTTGGACCGGACAGTAGGTTCACCCCTCCACTTT. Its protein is CASSLLDRTVGSPLHF.

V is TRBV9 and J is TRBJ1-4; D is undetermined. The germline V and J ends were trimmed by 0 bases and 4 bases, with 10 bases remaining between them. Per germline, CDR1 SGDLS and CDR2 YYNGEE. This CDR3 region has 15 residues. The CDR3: CASSVAGGRNEKLFF. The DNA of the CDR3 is TGTGCCAGCAGCGTAGCAGGTGGCCGTAATGAAAAACTGTTTTTT.

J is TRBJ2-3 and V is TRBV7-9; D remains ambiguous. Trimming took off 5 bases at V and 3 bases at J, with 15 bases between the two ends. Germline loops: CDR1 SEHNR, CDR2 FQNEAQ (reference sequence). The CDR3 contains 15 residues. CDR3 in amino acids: CASSPRVRTTDTQYF. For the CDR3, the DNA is TGTGCCAGCAGCCCGAGAGTTCGTACTACAGATACGCAGTATTTT.